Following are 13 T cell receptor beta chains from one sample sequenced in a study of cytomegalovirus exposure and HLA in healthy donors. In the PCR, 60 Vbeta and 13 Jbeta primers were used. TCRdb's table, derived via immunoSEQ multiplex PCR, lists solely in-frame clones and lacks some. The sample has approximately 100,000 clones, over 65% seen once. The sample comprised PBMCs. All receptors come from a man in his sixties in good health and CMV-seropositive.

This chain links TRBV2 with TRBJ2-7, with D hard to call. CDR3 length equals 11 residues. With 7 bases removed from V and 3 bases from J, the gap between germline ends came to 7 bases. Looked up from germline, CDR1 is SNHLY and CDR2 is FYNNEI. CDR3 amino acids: CASTLGYEQYF. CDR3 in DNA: TGTGCCAGCACCCTAGGCTACGAGCAGTACTTC.

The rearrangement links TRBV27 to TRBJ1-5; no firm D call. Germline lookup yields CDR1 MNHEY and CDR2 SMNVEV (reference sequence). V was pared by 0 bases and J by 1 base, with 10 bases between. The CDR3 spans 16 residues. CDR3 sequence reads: CASSLSATVSNQPQHF. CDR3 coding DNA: TGTGCCAGCAGTTTATCTGCCACAGTCAGCAATCAGCCCCAGCATTTT.

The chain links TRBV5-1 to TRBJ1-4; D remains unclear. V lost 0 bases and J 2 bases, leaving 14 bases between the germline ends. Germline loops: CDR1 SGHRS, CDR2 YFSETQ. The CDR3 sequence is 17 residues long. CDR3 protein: CASSLGPPVRTNEKLFF. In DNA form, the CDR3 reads TGCGCCAGCAGCTTGGGCCCCCCAGTTCGCACTAATGAAAAACTGTTTTTT.

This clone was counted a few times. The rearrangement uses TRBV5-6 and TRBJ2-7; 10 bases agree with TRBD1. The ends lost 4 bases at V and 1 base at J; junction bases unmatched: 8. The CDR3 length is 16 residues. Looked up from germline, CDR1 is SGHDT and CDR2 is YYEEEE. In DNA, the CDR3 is TGTGCCAGCAGCCCCGGGACAGGGGCATTATCCTACGAGCAGTACTTC. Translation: CASSPGTGALSYEQYF. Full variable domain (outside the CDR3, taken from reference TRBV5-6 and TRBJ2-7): DAGVTQSPTHLIKTRGQQVTLRCSPKSGHDTVSWYQQALGQGPQFIFQYYEEEERQRGNFPDRFSGHQFPNYSSELNVNALLLGDSALYLCASSPGTGALSYEQYFGPGTRLTVT.

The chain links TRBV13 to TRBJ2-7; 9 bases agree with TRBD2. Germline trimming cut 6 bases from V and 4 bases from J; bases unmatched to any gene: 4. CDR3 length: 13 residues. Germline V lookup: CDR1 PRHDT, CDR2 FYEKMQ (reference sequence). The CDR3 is CASRPSGVYEQYF. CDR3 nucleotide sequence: TGTGCCAGCAGACCTAGCGGGGTGTACGAGCAGTACTTC. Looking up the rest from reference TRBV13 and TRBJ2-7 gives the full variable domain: AAGVIQSPRHLIKEKRETATLKCYPIPRHDTVYWYQQGPGQDPQFLISFYEKMQSDKGSIPDRFSAQQFSDYHSELNMSSLELGDSALYFCASRPSGVYEQYFGPGTRLTVT.

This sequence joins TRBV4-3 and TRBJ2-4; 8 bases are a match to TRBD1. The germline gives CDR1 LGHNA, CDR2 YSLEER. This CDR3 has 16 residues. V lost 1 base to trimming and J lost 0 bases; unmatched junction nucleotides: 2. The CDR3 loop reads CASSQAGGLAKNIQYF. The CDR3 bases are TGCGCCAGCAGCCAAGCAGGGGGCTTAGCCAAAAACATTCAGTACTTC.

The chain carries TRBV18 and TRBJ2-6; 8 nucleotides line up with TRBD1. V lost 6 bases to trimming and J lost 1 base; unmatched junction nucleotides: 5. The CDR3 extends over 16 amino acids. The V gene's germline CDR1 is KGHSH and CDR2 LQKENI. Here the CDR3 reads CASSGQGGSGANVLTF. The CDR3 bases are TGTGCCAGCTCTGGACAGGGAGGTTCTGGGGCCAACGTCCTGACTTTC.

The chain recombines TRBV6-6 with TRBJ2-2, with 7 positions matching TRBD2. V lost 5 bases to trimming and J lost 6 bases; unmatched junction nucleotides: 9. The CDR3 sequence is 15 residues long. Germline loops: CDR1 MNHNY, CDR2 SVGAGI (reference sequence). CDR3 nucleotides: TGTGCCAGCAGTGACATCGGGGGGACGGCCGGGGAGCTGTTTTTT. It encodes CASSDIGGTAGELFF.

Here the CDR3 reads CASSTGGRTNEKLFF. The CDR3 DNA sequence: TGTGCCAGCTCGACAGGGGGAAGAACTAATGAAAAACTGTTTTTT. The J gene is TRBJ1-4, the V gene TRBV9; TRBD1 aligns across 9 bases. The CDR3 contains 15 residues. CDR1 and CDR2 from the germline V gene are SGDLS and YYNGEE. Germline trimming cut 7 bases from V and 1 base from J; bases unmatched to any gene: 5.

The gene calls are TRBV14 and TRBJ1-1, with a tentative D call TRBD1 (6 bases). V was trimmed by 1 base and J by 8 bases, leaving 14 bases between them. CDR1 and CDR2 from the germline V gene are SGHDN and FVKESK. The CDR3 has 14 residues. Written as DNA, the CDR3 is TGTGCCAGCAGCCAAGTACAGGGACCCGGGGAAGCTTTCTTT. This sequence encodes CASSQVQGPGEAFF. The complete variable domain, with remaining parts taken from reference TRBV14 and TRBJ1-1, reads EAGVTQFPSHSVIEKGQTVTLRCDPISGHDNLYWYRRVMGKEIKFLLHFVKESKQDESGMPNNRFLAERTGGTYSTLKVQPAELEDSGVYFCASSQVQGPGEAFFGQGTRLTVV.

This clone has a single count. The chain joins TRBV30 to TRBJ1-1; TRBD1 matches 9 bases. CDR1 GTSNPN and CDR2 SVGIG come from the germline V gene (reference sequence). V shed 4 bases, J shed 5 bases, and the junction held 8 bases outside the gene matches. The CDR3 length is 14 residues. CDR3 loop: CAWTLNRGRTEAFF. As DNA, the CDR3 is TGTGCCTGGACCTTAAACAGGGGGCGGACTGAAGCTTTCTTT.

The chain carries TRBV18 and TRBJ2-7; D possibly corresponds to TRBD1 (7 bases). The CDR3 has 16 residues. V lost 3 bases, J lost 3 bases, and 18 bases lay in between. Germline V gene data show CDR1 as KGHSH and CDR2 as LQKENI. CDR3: CASSPQGGGSYYEQYF. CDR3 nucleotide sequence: TGTGCCAGCTCACCTCAAGGAGGGGGCAGTTACTACGAGCAGTACTTC.

CDR3 sequence: CASTRDTRQNEQFF. DNA for the CDR3: TGTGCCAGCACCCGGGACACGAGACAAAATGAGCAGTTCTTC. V and J are TRBV7-9 and TRBJ2-1; maybe TRBD1 (6 bases). This CDR3 spans 14 amino acids. V lost 7 bases and J lost 7, with 17 bases in between. Germline CDR1 and CDR2: SEHNR and FQNEAQ (reference sequence).